Each of the 25 T cell receptor beta chains below was sequenced from the same sample in a study of T cells in Graves' hyperthyroidism and ophthalmopathy. Using RNA transcripts as the source, TCR beta CDR3 regions were amplified. With the HTBI primer set, the TCR CDR3 went through a first round of RT-PCR. TCRdb called the multiplex PCR reads again in MiXCR, with one record for every CDR3 protein. The repertoire holds more than 500,000 distinct CDR3 sequences, with 15% to 20% as singletons. Material: blood. The receptors were sampled from a woman in her thirties with Graves' ophthalmopathy.

This clonotype was recorded at least ten times. This chain joins TRBV5-1 and TRBJ1-4, with TRBD1 identical over 9 bases. This CDR3 contains 16 residues. Germline loops: CDR1 SGHRS, CDR2 YFSETQ. Unmatched junction bases numbered 9, after V lost 4 bases and J lost 5 bases. In DNA, the CDR3 is TGCGCCAGCAGCGGAAAACAGGGGGCTGCGAATGAAAAACTGTTTTTT. Translation: CASSGKQGAANEKLFF.

This clonotype has at least ten counts. The rearrangement uses TRBV19 and TRBJ1-1, with D possibly TRBD1 on 5 matching bases. The CDR3 sequence is 14 residues long. V was clipped by 3 bases and J by 4 bases, with 12 bases between them. Germline-derived CDR1 and CDR2 are LNHDA and SQIVND (reference sequence). The CDR3, as DNA: TGTGCCAGTAGTATGGGGCCCGGGGGCACTGAAGCTTTCTTT. It specifies CASSMGPGGTEAFF.

V and J are TRBV5-1 and TRBJ1-6; a possible D gene is TRBD1 (5 bases). Germline V gives CDR1 SGHRS, CDR2 YFSETQ. Deletions cut 4 bases from V and 0 bases from J, with 8 bases between. This CDR3 is 15 amino acids long. The CDR3 nucleotides read TGCGCCAGCAGCCCGGACACCTCCTATAATTCACCCCTCCACTTT. Its protein product is CASSPDTSYNSPLHF.

The chain is built from TRBV7-7 and TRBJ2-5, with 11 bases identical to TRBD1. The CDR3 is 15 residues long. V was pared by 5 bases and J by 5 bases, with 7 bases of the junction left unmatched. Germline V gives CDR1 SSHAT, CDR2 FNYEAQ (reference sequence). DNA for the CDR3: TGTGCCAGCAGCCACCGGGACAGGGGGAAGGAGACCCAGTACTTC. It specifies CASSHRDRGKETQYF.

The table lists this clonotype with a few counts. The chain employs TRBV6-2 or TRBV6-3 and TRBJ2-5, with a weak D call TRBD1 (5 bases). The CDR3 has 14 residues. The ends were cut back, 2 bases at V and 1 base at J, with 8 bases in the middle. Germline-derived CDR1 and CDR2 are MNHEY and SVGEGT. As DNA, the CDR3 is TGTGCCAGCAGTTACCGACAGCTCCAAGAGACCCAGTACTTC. Its translation is CASSYRQLQETQYF.

The sample holds many counts of this clonotype. The chain employs TRBV19 and TRBJ2-3; TRBD1 matches at 10 bases. Trimming cost V 5 bases and J 2 bases; bases outside gene matches: 7. The CDR3 length is 16 residues. Looked up from germline, CDR1 is LNHDA and CDR2 is SQIVND (reference sequence). CDR3: CASSDPGQGTTDTQYF. Here the CDR3 DNA reads TGTGCCAGTAGTGACCCGGGACAGGGGACCACAGATACGCAGTATTTT.

The chain couples TRBV20-1 to TRBJ2-1, with no clear D. Trimming removed 5 bases at V and 0 bases at J, with 17 bases between. Per germline, CDR1 DFQATT and CDR2 SNEGSKA (reference sequence). CDR3 size: 16 residues. DNA for the CDR3: TGCAGTGCTCCCCTTTTTGGGCGGTCCTCCTACAATGAGCAGTTCTTC. This encodes CSAPLFGRSSYNEQFF.

This clonotype has just a few counts. J is TRBJ1-6 and V is TRBV27; D not resolved. Germline CDR1 MNHEY, CDR2 SMNVEV (reference sequence). This CDR3 has 17 amino acids. Trimming removed 3 bases from V and 0 bases from J, with 12 bases in between. The CDR3 loop reads CASSFSTASSYNSPLHF. CDR3 in DNA: TGTGCCAGCAGTTTCAGTACAGCTAGCTCCTATAATTCACCCCTCCACTTT.

This clonotype was counted ten times or more. The V call is TRBV20-1, the J call TRBJ2-5, with 7 bases lining up with TRBD2. The junction had 8 bases not matched to a gene; V was cut back by 3 bases and J by 1 base. Germline CDR1 DFQATT, CDR2 SNEGSKA (reference sequence). This CDR3 spans 15 amino acids. In DNA, the CDR3 is TGCAGTGCTAGTTCCGGGCGGGAGATCCAAGAGACCCAGTACTTC. It codes for CSASSGREIQETQYF.

The chain combines TRBV28 with TRBJ2-3; D not resolved. Trimming took off 2 bases at V and 0 bases at J, with 6 bases between the two ends. This CDR3 contains 14 residues. The V gene's germline CDR1 is MDHEN and CDR2 SYDVKM. The CDR3 loop reads CASSLTISTDTQYF. In DNA, the CDR3 is TGTGCCAGCAGTTTAACCATCAGCACAGATACGCAGTATTTT.

The chain is built from TRBV6-5 and TRBJ2-1; D call uncertain. This CDR3 is 12 amino acids long. CDR1 is MNHEY, CDR2 SVGAGI, per germline. Between the trimmed V and J ends, which lost 2 bases and 8 bases, there was a span of 7 bases. The CDR3 here is CASSYKLDEQFF. As DNA, the CDR3 is TGTGCCAGCAGTTACAAGTTGGATGAGCAGTTCTTC.

In the case of this clonotype: This may be a read error, as it is one base from a much larger clone. The chain is built from TRBV7-3 and TRBJ2-1, with D possibly matching TRBD2 (5 bases). The J call may be incorrect, as the DNA end agrees better with TRBJ2-7. The CDR3 consists of 13 residues. The germline V gene encodes CDR1 SGHTA and CDR2 FQGTGA. CDR3 region: CASSKHGENEQYF. The CDR3 DNA sequence: TGTGCCAGCAGCAAACATGGGGAGAATGAGCAGTACTTC.

This clonotype was counted ten times or more. The chain uses TRBV28 and TRBJ2-7; TRBD1 aligns across 8 bases. V lost 4 bases, J lost 4 bases, and 9 bases stayed unmatched. CDR3 length: 15 amino acids. The V gene's germline CDR1 is MDHEN and CDR2 SYDVKM. The CDR3 spells CASSWRPGQAYEQYF. The CDR3 DNA reads TGTGCCAGCAGTTGGCGACCGGGACAGGCTTACGAGCAGTACTTC.

The rearrangement uses TRBV29-1 and TRBJ2-1; possible D gene TRBD2, 6 bases. Germline CDR1 and CDR2: SQVTM and ANQGSEA. The V end lost 3 bases, the J end lost 5 bases, and 11 bases lay between the germline ends. The CDR3 spans 13 residues. DNA for the CDR3: TGCAGCGTTGAGGAGGGGCTCAACAATGAGCAGTTCTTC. Protein sequence: CSVEEGLNNEQFF.

This clonotype was detected a few times. The chain carries TRBV27 and TRBJ2-3, with a weak D call TRBD2 (5 bases). CDR1 and CDR2 from the germline V gene are MNHEY and SMNVEV (reference sequence). Trimming removed 2 bases from V and 2 bases from J, with 8 bases in between. The length of the CDR3 is 14 residues. This CDR3 is CASSLMDFTDTQYF. The CDR3 nucleotides read TGTGCCAGCAGTTTAATGGACTTCACAGATACGCAGTATTTT.

About this clonotype itself: The germline gene is not matched at one end of the junction; a read error may be the cause. The V gene is TRBV10-3, the J gene TRBJ2-2, with 12 bases fitting TRBD2. Germline V gene sequence: CDR1 ENHRY, CDR2 SYGVKD. The CDR3 has 18 amino acids. The CDR3: CAISDPYRTSGRSGELLF. The CDR3 DNA reads TGTGCCATCAGTGACCCGTACCGTACTAGCGGGAGGTCCGGGGAGCTGCTTTTT.

This clonotype appeared many times. The chain combines TRBV6-1 with TRBJ1-1; maybe TRBD1 (5 bases). Germline-derived CDR1 and CDR2 are MNHNS and SASEGT. V was clipped by 6 bases and J by 8 bases, with 13 bases between them. CDR3 length: 12 amino acids. CDR3 in DNA: TGTGCCAGCAGCAGACAGTGGAGAGAAGCTTTCTTT. Protein product: CASSRQWREAFF.

This clonotype has a handful of counts. The V call is TRBV19, the J call TRBJ1-1, with 7 bases that match TRBD1. Germline V gene sequence: CDR1 LNHDA, CDR2 SQIVND (reference sequence). The V gene end was trimmed by 3 bases and the J gene end by 0 bases; junction bases not matched to a gene: 4. The CDR3 runs to 15 residues. The CDR3 sequence is CASSMMTGMNTEAFF. CDR3 coding DNA: TGTGCCAGTAGTATGATGACAGGGATGAACACTGAAGCTTTCTTT.

The rearrangement joins TRBV19 to TRBJ2-1, with no clear D. The CDR3 is made up of 12 amino acids. The germline gives CDR1 LNHDA, CDR2 SQIVND (reference sequence). Trimming left V 3 bases short and J 7 bases short, with 7 bases between. In nucleotides, the CDR3 is TGTGCCAGTAGTATCCATTCTAATGAGCAGTTCTTC. This codes for CASSIHSNEQFF.

This clonotype has a count of ten or more. The V and J genes are TRBV12-3 or TRBV12-4 and TRBJ2-2; possibly TRBD1 or TRBD2 for D (5 bases each). Trimming pared 2 bases from V and 4 bases from J, leaving 14 bases between. CDR3 length equals 16 residues. The CDR3 here is CASSLRDPRGTGELFF. The CDR3 DNA reads as TGTGCCAGCAGTTTACGGGACCCGAGGGGCACCGGGGAGCTGTTTTTT.

The chain has TRBV20-1 and TRBJ1-6; 9 bases align to TRBD1. V lost 6 bases to trimming and J lost 10 bases; unmatched junction nucleotides: 7. The CDR3 covers 13 residues. CDR1 DFQATT and CDR2 SNEGSKA come from the germline V gene (reference sequence). CDR3 in DNA: TGCAGTGCCCCGGACAGGGGCGGGTCACCCCTCCACTTT. This translates into CSAPDRGGSPLHF.

This clonotype was counted ten times or more. This rearrangement joins TRBV30 to TRBJ1-2; D is perhaps TRBD1 (6 bases). CDR3 length: 12 amino acids. Germline CDR1 GTSNPN, CDR2 SVGIG (reference sequence). The V end lost 7 bases, the J end lost 5 bases, and 14 bases lay between the germline ends. CDR3 bases: TGTGCCTCCCTGGGGGCCCGGTATGGCTACACCTTC. It yields the protein CASLGARYGYTF.

This clonotype has more than one count but fewer than ten. V gene TRBV15 combines with J gene TRBJ2-3; TRBD2 aligns across 10 bases. This CDR3 comprises 17 residues. With 2 bases clipped from V and 1 base from J, the junction kept 6 bases outside the gene matches. Germline V gives CDR1 LNHNV, CDR2 YYDKDF (reference sequence). This chain's CDR3 is CATSRSRGTSGTDTQYF. CDR3 DNA: TGTGCCACCAGCAGAAGCCGAGGGACTAGCGGCACAGATACGCAGTATTTT.

V and J are TRBV20-1 and TRBJ2-1, with 10 nucleotides matching TRBD2. The CDR3 spans 14 residues. With 3 bases clipped from V and 8 bases from J, the junction kept 7 bases outside the gene matches. CDR1 is DFQATT, CDR2 SNEGSKA, per germline (reference sequence). CDR3 loop: CSASSASGSHEQFF. In DNA form, the CDR3 reads TGCAGTGCTAGTTCGGCTAGCGGGAGTCATGAGCAGTTCTTC.

This chain connects TRBV30 to TRBJ2-7; TRBD2 is a possible D gene (6 bases). The germline V and J ends were trimmed by 5 bases and 7 bases, with 24 bases remaining between them. The CDR3 is 15 amino acids. CDR1 is GTSNPN, CDR2 SVGIG, per germline (reference sequence). CDR3 region: CAWGPQRRALEEQYF. CDR3 sequence (DNA): TGTGCCTGGGGACCCCAGCGGAGGGCGTTGGAGGAGCAGTACTTC.